A single sample is the source of the 8 T cell receptor beta chains below, sequenced in a study of T cells in Graves' hyperthyroidism and ophthalmopathy. Template material for amplifying TCR beta CDR3 regions consisted of RNA transcripts. A first-round RT-PCR of the TCR CDR3 used the HTBI primer set. TCRdb ran MiXCR on the multiplex PCR reads and lists one entry per CDR3 protein. Of about 160,000 distinct CDR3 sequences listed, 9.4% are singletons. Source material: blood. These TCRs come from a woman under 30 with Graves' hyperthyroidism that later progressed to Graves' ophthalmopathy.

This clonotype was recorded many times. V usage is TRBV24-1 and J usage is TRBJ2-2; a possible D gene is TRBD2 (7 bases). CDR1 is KGHDR, CDR2 SFDVKD, per germline. Trimming stripped 0 bases from V and 4 bases from J, with 11 bases between. The length of the CDR3 is 16 residues. CDR3 coding DNA: TGTGCCACCAGTGATTTGGCGGGGGCGAGCACCGGGGAGCTGTTTTTT. As protein: CATSDLAGASTGELFF.

This clonotype was detected many times. CDR3 coding DNA: TGTGCCAGCAGTTACTCACCACTAGCGGGACCCACAGATACGCAGTATTTT. Residues: CASSYSPLAGPTDTQYF. V gene TRBV6-5 combines with J gene TRBJ2-3; TRBD2 matches at 10 bases. The V gene's germline CDR1 is MNHEY and CDR2 SVGAGI. V gave up 0 bases and J gave up 2 bases; unmatched junction bases: 5. The CDR3 is 17 amino acids.

The sample holds many counts of this clonotype. The chain uses TRBV15 and TRBJ2-5; 10 bases align to TRBD1. Germline CDR1 reads LNHNV; CDR2 reads YYDKDF (reference sequence). CDR3 size: 17 residues. The V and J ends lost 0 bases and 4 bases, in that order; junction bases with no gene match: 8. CDR3 region: CATSREPGQGNPETQYF. The CDR3 coding sequence is TGTGCCACCAGCAGAGAACCGGGACAGGGGAATCCAGAGACCCAGTACTTC. Variable domain in full (rest from reference TRBV15 and TRBJ2-5): DAMVIQNPRYQVTQFGKPVTLSCSQTLNHNVMYWYQQKSSQAPKLLFHYYDKDFNNEADTPDNFQSRRPNTSFCFLDIRSPGLGDTAMYLCATSREPGQGNPETQYFGPGTRLLVL.

This chain links TRBV20-1 with TRBJ1-1, with a possible D match to TRBD1 (6 bases). Per germline, CDR1 DFQATT and CDR2 SNEGSKA (reference sequence). The CDR3 sequence is 16 residues long. The V end was cut by 3 bases, the J end by 1 base, with 18 bases between. The CDR3 sequence is CSARNGGRGGNTEAFF. As DNA, the CDR3 is TGCAGTGCTAGGAACGGGGGGCGTGGAGGGAACACTGAAGCTTTCTTT.

This clonotype appeared a few times. The chain has TRBV19 and TRBJ2-6, with 9 bases fitting TRBD1. With V trimmed by 5 bases and J by 0 bases, 5 bases remained unmatched. Looked up from germline, CDR1 is LNHDA and CDR2 is SQIVND (reference sequence). The CDR3 spans 17 residues. The CDR3 DNA reads as TGTGCCAGTAGTCCCCGGGACAGGGTCTCTGGGGCCAACGTCCTGACTTTC. It specifies CASSPRDRVSGANVLTF.

This clonotype occurred many times. The rearrangement joins TRBV5-1 to TRBJ1-2; 10 bases line up with TRBD1. Unmatched junction bases numbered 7, after V lost 5 bases and J lost 6 bases. Germline lookup yields CDR1 SGHRS and CDR2 YFSETQ. The CDR3 extends over 14 amino acids. The CDR3 spells CASRDLGQGNGYTF. CDR3 nucleotides: TGCGCCAGCAGGGATCTGGGACAGGGGAATGGCTACACCTTC.

The V and J genes are TRBV6-1 and TRBJ1-5; TRBD1 agrees at 10 bases. Trimming took 6 bases from V and 0 from J; bases not matched to a gene: 8. Germline CDR1 reads MNHNS; CDR2 reads SASEGT. This CDR3 spans 17 amino acids. The CDR3 protein is CASRGDRGSFSNQPQHF. The DNA for the CDR3 is TGTGCCAGCAGGGGGGACAGGGGTTCTTTTAGCAATCAGCCCCAGCATTTT.

This chain uses TRBV13 with TRBJ1-2; no clear D. The CDR3 is made up of 15 amino acids. Trimming cost V 1 base and J 1 base, with 10 bases left between them. Germline-derived CDR1 and CDR2 are PRHDT and FYEKMQ (reference sequence). CDR3 DNA: TGTGCCAGCAGCTTAGAGGGTCGACTTAACTATGGCTACACCTTC. Encoded protein: CASSLEGRLNYGYTF.